A single sample is the source of the 18 T cell receptor beta chains below, sequenced in a study of T cell responses to AZD1222 COVID-19 vaccine. The assay was immunoSEQ multiplex PCR, and TCRdb's table has in-frame clones only and misses some. The table has more than 150,000 clones, around 93% seen once. The sequencing used peripheral blood, collected on day 0 of AZD1222 vaccination. These receptors originate from an adult in good health.

The chain links TRBV12-3 or TRBV12-4 to TRBJ1-5; possible D gene TRBD1, 6 bases. Trimming took 5 bases from V and 4 from J, leaving 6 bases between them. CDR3 length equals 12 residues. DNA for the CDR3: TGTGCCAGCAGTGGACAGAATCAGCCCCAGCATTTT. Translated: CASSGQNQPQHF.

The chain is built from TRBV19 and TRBJ1-3; 7 bases map to TRBD1. Germline loops: CDR1 LNHDA, CDR2 SQIVND (reference sequence). The CDR3 has 15 amino acids. Unmatched junction bases numbered 6, after V lost 7 bases and J lost 0 bases. CDR3 sequence reads: CASNPGQSSGNTIYF. The CDR3 DNA follows: TGTGCCAGTAATCCGGGACAGAGCTCTGGAAACACCATATATTTT.

The chain combines TRBV7-9 with TRBJ1-6; perhaps TRBD1 as D (5 bases). Germline-derived CDR1 and CDR2 are SEHNR and FQNEAQ (reference sequence). Trimming pared 5 bases from V and 0 bases from J, leaving 11 bases between. CDR3 length: 16 residues. The CDR3 reads CASSPPGGSYNSPLHF. The CDR3 region has the DNA TGTGCCAGCAGCCCCCCCGGGGGCTCCTATAATTCACCCCTCCACTTT.

For the CDR3, the DNA is TGTGCCAGCAGATCAAATGGCTACACCTTC. It specifies CASRSNGYTF. The J gene is TRBJ1-2, the V gene TRBV28, with D hard to call. V was pared by 6 bases and J by 6 bases, with 5 bases between. There are 10 residues in the CDR3. CDR1 is MDHEN, CDR2 SYDVKM, per germline.

The genes are TRBV12-3 or TRBV12-4 and TRBJ1-2; unclear D gene. V was clipped by 5 bases and J by 5 bases, with 9 bases between them. This CDR3 is built from 12 residues. CDR3 sequence reads: CASSLDTYGYTF. CDR3 coding DNA: TGTGCCAGCAGTCTAGACACATATGGCTACACCTTC.

About this clone: Different DNA sequences within this sample yield the same CDR3. The V gene is TRBV12-3 or TRBV12-4, the J gene TRBJ2-5, with no clear D. The CDR3 contains 12 residues. V was shortened by 0 bases and J by 4 bases, with 3 bases between the two germline ends. CDR3 coding DNA: TGTGCCAGCAGTTTAGCGAGAGAGACCCAGTACTTC. Translation: CASSLARETQYF.

The rearrangement joins TRBV18 to TRBJ2-7; TRBD2 is a possible D gene (5 bases). Germline-derived CDR1 and CDR2 are KGHSH and LQKENI. The CDR3 covers 14 residues. The V end lost 3 bases, the J end lost 6 bases, and 15 bases lay between the germline ends. The CDR3 here is CASSPSQLVSEQYF. The DNA for the CDR3 is TGTGCCAGCTCACCCTCCCAACTAGTATCCGAGCAGTACTTC. Full variable domain (outside the CDR3, taken from reference TRBV18 and TRBJ2-7): NAGVMQNPRHLVRRRGQEARLRCSPMKGHSHVYWYRQLPEEGLKFMVYLQKENIIDESGMPKERFSAEFPKEGPSILRIQQVVRGDSAAYFCASSPSQLVSEQYFGPGTRLTVT.

V and J are TRBV3-1 (or the pseudogene TRBV3-2) and TRBJ2-3, with 9 bases aligning to TRBD2. The V segment lost 3 bases and the J segment 2 bases; nucleotides outside the gene matches: 3. Germline loops: CDR1 LGHDT, CDR2 YNNKEL (reference sequence). The CDR3 has 15 residues. The chain's CDR3 is CASSHLAGSTDTQYF. For the CDR3, the DNA is TGTGCCAGCAGCCATCTAGCGGGATCCACAGATACGCAGTATTTT.

This chain uses TRBV28 with TRBJ1-1; D gene uncertain. The CDR3 sequence is 13 residues long. Germline CDR1 reads MDHEN; CDR2 reads SYDVKM. V lost 0 bases and J lost 10, with 12 bases in between. The CDR3 protein is CASSLWGSWGAFF. The CDR3 DNA is TGTGCCAGCAGTTTATGGGGGAGCTGGGGAGCTTTCTTT.

The chain has TRBV9 and TRBJ1-1; D is undetermined. Trimming took 0 bases from V and 1 from J, leaving 10 bases between them. The germline CDR1 and CDR2 sequences are SGDLS and YYNGEE. The CDR3 sequence is 15 residues long. The CDR3 nucleotides are TGTGCCAGCAGCGTAGATTTTGCGGGGAACACTGAAGCTTTCTTT. Amino acid sequence: CASSVDFAGNTEAFF.

This clone appeared once. The rearrangement links TRBV30 to TRBJ2-7; D possibly corresponds to TRBD2 (6 bases). CDR3 length: 14 residues. Germline values: CDR1 GTSNPN, CDR2 SVGIG (reference sequence). V lost 0 bases to trimming and J lost 2 bases, with 11 bases between them. CDR3 in amino acids: CAWSVGSGAYEQYF. For the CDR3, the DNA is TGTGCCTGGAGTGTTGGTAGCGGCGCCTACGAGCAGTACTTC.

The V and J genes are TRBV9 and TRBJ1-2, with 10 bases that match TRBD1. This CDR3 contains 15 residues. CDR1 is SGDLS, CDR2 YYNGEE, per germline. Trimming took 4 bases from V and 6 from J; bases not matched to a gene: 9. CDR3 amino acids: CASSPWIGTGDGYTF. In DNA, the CDR3 is TGTGCCAGCAGCCCTTGGATTGGGACAGGGGATGGCTACACCTTC.

CDR3 DNA: TGTGCCAGCAGCTCTACAGGCACAGATACGCAGTATTTT. Amino acids: CASSSTGTDTQYF. The genes are TRBV5-6 and TRBJ2-3; D gene unclear. The CDR3 runs to 13 residues. Germline V gene lookup returns CDR1 SGHDT and CDR2 YYEEEE. V gave up 3 bases and J gave up 1 base, with 6 bases separating them.

The chain uses TRBV24-1 and TRBJ1-1; D gene uncertain. CDR1 KGHDR and CDR2 SFDVKD come from the germline V gene. The CDR3 contains 11 residues. Between the trimmed V and J ends, which lost 8 bases and 11 bases, there was a span of 14 bases. CDR3 region: CATTWAGEAFF. The CDR3, as DNA: TGTGCCACCACGTGGGCCGGCGAGGCTTTCTTT.

V gene TRBV29-1 combines with J gene TRBJ2-7, with 8 bases fitting TRBD2. Germline trimming cut 4 bases from V and 6 bases from J; bases unmatched to any gene: 8. In germline, CDR1 is SQVTM, CDR2 ANQGSEA. This CDR3 is built from 13 residues. The CDR3 is CSVVDSGISEQYF. In nucleotides, the CDR3 is TGCAGCGTTGTAGATAGCGGGATTAGCGAGCAGTACTTC.

In regard to this clone: An end of the junction does not agree with germline; a read error may underlie this. The CDR3 sequence is CASTLEGLRGNPDTQYF. CDR3 DNA: TGTGCCAGCACCTTAGAGGGCCTACGGGGTAATCCAGATACGCAGTATTTT. This chain links TRBV7-9 with TRBJ2-3; D may be TRBD2 (5 bases). Germline values: CDR1 SEHNR, CDR2 FQNEAQ (reference sequence). The CDR3 runs 17 residues.

The chain links TRBV28 to TRBJ1-5; D perhaps matches TRBD1 (5 bases). The CDR3 runs to 13 residues. The V end lost 5 bases, the J end lost 5 bases, and 10 bases lay between the germline ends. Germline V gene data show CDR1 as MDHEN and CDR2 as SYDVKM. In DNA form, the CDR3 reads TGTGCCAGCAGTGGACACCGGGATCAGCCCCAGCATTTT. Residues: CASSGHRDQPQHF.

The chain carries TRBV2 and TRBJ2-2; D may be TRBD2 (6 bases). Germline V gene data show CDR1 as SNHLY and CDR2 as FYNNEI. This CDR3 contains 13 residues. The V end was cut by 8 bases, the J end by 7 bases, with 14 bases between. CDR3 region: CASAGPLVGELFF. In DNA form, the CDR3 reads TGTGCCAGCGCGGGACCCCTCGTCGGGGAGCTGTTTTTT.